Each of the 16 T cell receptor beta chains below was sequenced from the same sample in a study of identical twins. TCRdb redid the calling of the 5' RACE reads with MiXCR, one entry per CDR3 protein. The sample shows some 250,000 distinct CDR3 sequences, 9.5% to 15% of them seen only once. These data are also associated with another study on yellow fever vaccine responses in identical twins.

The source material was memory (CD45RO+) T cells sorted from blood. The receptors here all came from a woman aged 18-35 years in good health.

Worth noting for this clonotype: A much more abundant neighbour one base away suggests this may be a read error. The chain joins TRBV3-1 to TRBJ2-3; 7 bases are a match to TRBD1. Germline V gives CDR1 LGHDT, CDR2 YNNKEL (reference sequence). CDR3 size: 13 residues. The DNA for the CDR3 is TGTGCCAGCAGCCGGGACAGCACAGATACGAAGTATTTT. This encodes CASSRDSTDTKYF.

The chain uses TRBV5-1 and TRBJ1-5; perhaps TRBD1 as D (6 bases). The ends were cut back, 0 bases at V and 4 bases at J, with 11 bases in the middle. Germline V gives CDR1 SGHRS, CDR2 YFSETQ. The CDR3 runs 15 residues. The CDR3 reads CASSLEGGPNQPQHF. CDR3 nucleotide sequence: TGCGCCAGCAGCTTGGAGGGGGGCCCGAATCAGCCCCAGCATTTT.

With respect to this clonotype: The junction departs from the called germline gene at one end, perhaps through a read error. The J gene is TRBJ2-1, the V gene TRBV4-2; D call uncertain. There are 13 residues in the CDR3. Germline V gene lookup returns CDR1 LGHNA and CDR2 YNFKEQ. For the CDR3, the DNA is TGTGCCATCAGCCAAGATGGGGTAGACGAGCAGTTCTTC. Translation gives CAISQDGVDEQFF.

V and J are TRBV12-3 or TRBV12-4 and TRBJ2-7; D may match TRBD1 or TRBD2 (5 bases each). Trimming took 6 bases from V and 2 from J, leaving 14 bases between them. The CDR3 length is 14 residues. The CDR3 nucleotides read TGTGCCAGCAGCACAACGGGACCGACCTACGAGCAGTACTTC. Amino acids: CASSTTGPTYEQYF.

This clonotype showed up just a few times. The chain links TRBV6-2 or TRBV6-3 to TRBJ2-7; TRBD1 matches at 12 bases. V shed 0 bases, J shed 6 bases, and the junction held 6 bases outside the gene matches. CDR3 length: 16 amino acids. Germline values: CDR1 MNHEY, CDR2 SVGEGT. In DNA, the CDR3 is TGTGCCAGCAGTTACTCACCGGGACAGGGGGCTATCGAGCAGTACTTC. Protein sequence: CASSYSPGQGAIEQYF.

This clonotype was observed at least ten times. CDR3 sequence (DNA): TGTGCCAGCAGCTTAGATCGAATGGGGGTGGGCACTGAAGCTTTCTTT. Translated, it gives CASSLDRMGVGTEAFF. The rearrangement uses TRBV11-2 and TRBJ1-1, with D possibly matching TRBD1 (5 bases). V lost 0 bases and J 4 bases, leaving 15 bases between the germline ends. The germline CDR1 and CDR2 sequences are SGHAT and FQNNGV. The CDR3 has 16 residues.

The chain carries TRBV20-1 and TRBJ1-1, with D hard to call. This CDR3 is 13 amino acids long. V was shortened by 0 bases and J by 7 bases, with 12 bases between the two germline ends. Germline-derived CDR1 and CDR2 are DFQATT and SNEGSKA (reference sequence). Written as DNA, the CDR3 is TGCAGTGCTAGAGACCCGATGAAGGGTGAAGCTTTCTTT. Translated: CSARDPMKGEAFF.

The rearrangement joins TRBV7-2 to TRBJ2-3; D unclear. The germline V gene has CDR1 SGHTA and CDR2 FQGNSA. V was pared by 5 bases and J by 10 bases, with 10 bases between. CDR3 length: 11 amino acids. CDR3 residues: CASSPPVPQYF. CDR3 sequence (DNA): TGTGCCAGCAGCCCGCCGGTCCCGCAGTATTTT.

This clonotype was seen a handful of times. The rearrangement links TRBV25-1 to TRBJ1-1; D gene ambiguous. CDR3 length equals 11 residues. Trimming pared 5 bases from V and 4 bases from J, leaving 5 bases between. Per the germline V gene, CDR1 is MGHDK and CDR2 is SYGVNS. The CDR3 sequence: CASSLRTEAFF. In DNA, the CDR3 is TGTGCCAGCAGTCTGCGCACTGAAGCTTTCTTT.

The J gene is TRBJ2-6, the V gene TRBV3-1, with 7 bases lining up with TRBD1. The CDR3 is 17 amino acids. V lost 4 bases and J lost 3; bases outside the gene matches: 9. In germline, CDR1 is LGHDT, CDR2 YNNKEL (reference sequence). The CDR3 reads CASSRETGFYGANVLTF. DNA for the CDR3: TGTGCCAGCAGCCGGGAGACAGGGTTCTATGGGGCCAACGTCCTGACTTTC.

The chain links TRBV4-3 to TRBJ1-1, with a weak D call TRBD1 (5 bases). Per germline, CDR1 LGHNA and CDR2 YSLEER. The CDR3 is made up of 17 amino acids. V was trimmed by 0 bases and J by 0 bases, leaving 14 bases between them. The CDR3 region is CASSQDPGLRMNTEAFF. CDR3 sequence (DNA): TGCGCCAGCAGCCAAGACCCAGGGCTTCGGATGAACACTGAAGCTTTCTTT.

In this sample, this clonotype turned up many times. This chain links TRBV18 with TRBJ2-5; 14 bases map to TRBD2. The CDR3 has 15 amino acids. Germline trimming cut 6 bases from V and 3 bases from J; bases unmatched to any gene: 3. CDR1 KGHSH and CDR2 LQKENI come from the germline V gene. The DNA of the CDR3 is TGTGCCAGCTCCCGGGGACTAGCGGGAGAAGAGACCCAGTACTTC. It is translated as CASSRGLAGEETQYF.

The chain employs TRBV5-6 and TRBJ2-2, with D possibly being TRBD2 (5 bases). With 0 bases removed from V and 4 bases from J, the gap between germline ends came to 13 bases. The germline CDR1 and CDR2 sequences are SGHDT and YYEEEE. The CDR3 contains 16 residues. CDR3 coding DNA: TGTGCCAGCAGCTTGGCTTGGGCTAGCCTCACCGGGGAGCTGTTTTTT. The encoded protein is CASSLAWASLTGELFF.

The V gene is TRBV3-1, the J gene TRBJ2-7; tentative D call: TRBD1 (5 bases). The CDR3 consists of 13 residues. The V gene lost 4 bases and the J gene lost 3 bases, with 10 bases spanning the gap. In germline, CDR1 is LGHDT, CDR2 YNNKEL (reference sequence). CDR3 sequence reads: CASSPDDSYEQYF. CDR3 in DNA: TGTGCCAGCAGCCCCGACGACAGCTACGAGCAGTACTTC.

The rearrangement uses TRBV10-1 and TRBJ2-7, with D uncertain. Germline V gene sequence: CDR1 WNHNN, CDR2 SYGVQD (reference sequence). V lost 8 bases and J lost 2, with 1 base in between. This CDR3 spans 9 amino acids. Written as DNA, the CDR3 is TGCGCCAGCCCCTACGAGCAGTACTTC. Its protein is CASPYEQYF.

About this clonotype: This sequence may be a read error, since a much larger clone differs from it by one base. The chain has TRBV20-1 and TRBJ2-5; 8 bases match TRBD1. Germline values: CDR1 DFQATT, CDR2 SNEGSKA (reference sequence). This CDR3 region has 16 residues. The CDR3 sequence is CCARDGGQGGRGTQYF. CDR3 nucleotide sequence: TGCTGTGCTAGAGATGGCGGACAGGGAGGTCGAGGGACCCAGTACTTC.